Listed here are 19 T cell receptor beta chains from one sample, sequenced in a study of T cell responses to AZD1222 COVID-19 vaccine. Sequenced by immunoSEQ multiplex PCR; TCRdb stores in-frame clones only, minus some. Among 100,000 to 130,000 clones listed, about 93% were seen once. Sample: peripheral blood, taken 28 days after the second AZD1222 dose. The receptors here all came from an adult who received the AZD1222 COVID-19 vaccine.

The CDR3 region has the DNA TGTGCCAGCAGTTTTCTGACTGAAAAACTGTTTTTT. Translated, it gives CASSFLTEKLFF. The rearrangement uses TRBV12-3 or TRBV12-4 and TRBJ1-4; unclear D gene. V shed 3 bases and J shed 7 bases, with 6 bases lying between them. This CDR3 contains 12 residues.

CDR3 amino acids: CASSLGGTLPEQYF. In DNA form, the CDR3 reads TGTGCCAGCAGTTTAGGCGGGACACTTCCCGAGCAGTACTTC. The gene calls are TRBV28 and TRBJ2-7, with D perhaps being TRBD1 or TRBD2 (6 bases each). V was clipped by 2 bases and J by 6 bases, with 14 bases between them. Germline values: CDR1 MDHEN, CDR2 SYDVKM. This CDR3 contains 14 residues.

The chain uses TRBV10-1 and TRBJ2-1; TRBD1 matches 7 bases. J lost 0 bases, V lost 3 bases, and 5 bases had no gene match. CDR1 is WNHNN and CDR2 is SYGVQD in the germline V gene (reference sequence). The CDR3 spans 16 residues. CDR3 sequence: CASSEGRGPSYNEQFF. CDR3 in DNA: TGCGCCAGCAGTGAAGGAAGGGGGCCCTCCTACAATGAGCAGTTCTTC.

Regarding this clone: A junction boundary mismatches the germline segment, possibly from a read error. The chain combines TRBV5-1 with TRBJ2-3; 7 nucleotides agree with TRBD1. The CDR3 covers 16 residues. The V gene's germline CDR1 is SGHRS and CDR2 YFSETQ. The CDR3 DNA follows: TGCGCCAGCAGTTTGGGCGACAGGGTGGCCACAGATACGCAGTATTTT. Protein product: CASSLGDRVATDTQYF.

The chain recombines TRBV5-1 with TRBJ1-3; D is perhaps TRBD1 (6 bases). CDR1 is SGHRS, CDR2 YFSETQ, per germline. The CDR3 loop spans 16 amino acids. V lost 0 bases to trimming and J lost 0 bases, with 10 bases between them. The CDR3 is CASSLEGGGSGNTIYF. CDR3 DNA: TGCGCCAGCAGCTTGGAGGGGGGCGGCTCTGGAAACACCATATATTTT. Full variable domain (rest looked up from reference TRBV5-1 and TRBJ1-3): KAGVTQTPRYLIKTRGQQVTLSCSPISGHRSVSWYQQTPGQGLQFLFEYFSETQRNKGNFPGRFSGRQFSNSRSEMNVSTLELGDSALYLCASSLEGGGSGNTIYFGEGSWLTVV.

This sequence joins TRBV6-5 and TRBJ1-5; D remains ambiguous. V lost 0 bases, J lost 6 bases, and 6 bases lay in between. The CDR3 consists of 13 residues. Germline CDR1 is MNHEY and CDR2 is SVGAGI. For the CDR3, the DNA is TGTGCCAGCAGTTACTCGGAGAGTCAGCCCCAGCATTTT. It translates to CASSYSESQPQHF.

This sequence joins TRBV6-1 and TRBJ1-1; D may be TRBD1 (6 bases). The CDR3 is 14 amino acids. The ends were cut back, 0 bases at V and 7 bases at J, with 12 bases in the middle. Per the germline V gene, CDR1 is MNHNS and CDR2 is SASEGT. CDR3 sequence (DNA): TGTGCCAGCAGTGAAGCGCAGACAGGTCTTGAAGCTTTCTTT. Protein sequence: CASSEAQTGLEAFF.

CDR3 in amino acids: CASSFWVDNEQFF. DNA for the CDR3: TGTGCCAGCAGTTTCTGGGTCGACAATGAGCAGTTCTTC. The chain links TRBV28 to TRBJ2-1; unclear D gene. V lost 3 bases and J 5 bases, leaving 8 bases between the germline ends. This CDR3 contains 13 residues. Germline CDR1 is MDHEN and CDR2 is SYDVKM.

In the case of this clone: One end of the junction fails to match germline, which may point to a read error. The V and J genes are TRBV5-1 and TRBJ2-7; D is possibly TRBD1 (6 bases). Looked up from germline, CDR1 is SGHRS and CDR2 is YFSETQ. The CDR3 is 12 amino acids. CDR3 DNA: TGCTCCAGTAAGGGGGTCACCTACGAGCAGTACTTC. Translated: CSSKGVTYEQYF.

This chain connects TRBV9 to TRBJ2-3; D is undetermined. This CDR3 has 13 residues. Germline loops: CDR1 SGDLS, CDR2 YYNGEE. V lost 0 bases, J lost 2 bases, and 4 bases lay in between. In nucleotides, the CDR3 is TGTGCCAGCAGCGTAGCGTTCACAGATACGCAGTATTTT. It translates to CASSVAFTDTQYF.

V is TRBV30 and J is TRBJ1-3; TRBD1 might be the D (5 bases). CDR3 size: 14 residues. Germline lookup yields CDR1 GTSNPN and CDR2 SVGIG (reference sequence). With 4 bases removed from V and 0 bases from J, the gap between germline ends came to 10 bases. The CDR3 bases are TGTGCCTGGATCAGGGAGGACTCTGGAAACACCATATATTTT. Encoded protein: CAWIREDSGNTIYF. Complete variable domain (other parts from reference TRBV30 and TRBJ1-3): SQTIHQWPATLVQPVGSPLSLECTVEGTSNPNLYWYRQAAGRGLQLLFYSVGIGQISSEVPQNLSASRPQDRQFILSSKKLLLSDSGFYLCAWIREDSGNTIYFGEGSWLTVV.

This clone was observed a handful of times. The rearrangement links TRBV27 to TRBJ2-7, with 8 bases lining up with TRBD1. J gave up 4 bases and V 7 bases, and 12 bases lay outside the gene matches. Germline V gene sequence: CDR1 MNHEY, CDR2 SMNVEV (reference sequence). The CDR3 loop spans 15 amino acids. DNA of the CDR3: TGTGCCAGCACCTTGCGGACAGGGCTGATATACGAGCAGTACTTC. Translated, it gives CASTLRTGLIYEQYF.

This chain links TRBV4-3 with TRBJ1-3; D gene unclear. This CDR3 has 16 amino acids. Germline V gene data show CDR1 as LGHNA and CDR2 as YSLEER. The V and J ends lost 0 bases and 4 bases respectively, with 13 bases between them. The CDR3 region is CASSQETSLLGNTIYF. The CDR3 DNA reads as TGCGCCAGCAGCCAAGAAACATCCCTGTTAGGAAACACCATATATTTT.

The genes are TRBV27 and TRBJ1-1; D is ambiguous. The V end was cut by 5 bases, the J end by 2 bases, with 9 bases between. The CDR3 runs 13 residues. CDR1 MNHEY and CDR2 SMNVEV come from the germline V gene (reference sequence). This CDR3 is CASSVSVNTEAFF. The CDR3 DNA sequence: TGTGCCAGCAGTGTCTCAGTTAACACTGAAGCTTTCTTT.

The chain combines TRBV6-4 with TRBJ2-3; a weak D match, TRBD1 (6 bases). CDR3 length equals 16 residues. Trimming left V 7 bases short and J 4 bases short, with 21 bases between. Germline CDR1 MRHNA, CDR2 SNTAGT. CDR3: CASTLEAGAGADTQYF. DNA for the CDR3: TGTGCCAGCACCCTAGAGGCAGGGGCAGGGGCAGATACGCAGTATTTT.

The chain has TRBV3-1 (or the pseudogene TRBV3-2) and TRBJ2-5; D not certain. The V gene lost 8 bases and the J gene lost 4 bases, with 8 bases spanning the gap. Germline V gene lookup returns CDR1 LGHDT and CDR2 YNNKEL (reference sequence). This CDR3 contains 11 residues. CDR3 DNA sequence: TGTGCCAGCCGGCGCGGAGAGACCCAGTACTTC. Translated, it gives CASRRGETQYF.

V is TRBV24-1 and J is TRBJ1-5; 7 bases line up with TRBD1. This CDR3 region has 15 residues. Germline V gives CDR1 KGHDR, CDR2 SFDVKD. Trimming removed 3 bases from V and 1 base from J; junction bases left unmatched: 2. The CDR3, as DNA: TGTGCCACCAGTGATACAGGGGAAAGCAATCAGCCCCAGCATTTT. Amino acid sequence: CATSDTGESNQPQHF.

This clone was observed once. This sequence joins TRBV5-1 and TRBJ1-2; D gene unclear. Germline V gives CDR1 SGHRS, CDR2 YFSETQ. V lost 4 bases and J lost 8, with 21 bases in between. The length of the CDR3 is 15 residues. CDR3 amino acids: CASSPPEGRRVGYTF. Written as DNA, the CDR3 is TGCGCCAGCAGCCCGCCGGAGGGCCGGAGGGTAGGCTACACCTTC.

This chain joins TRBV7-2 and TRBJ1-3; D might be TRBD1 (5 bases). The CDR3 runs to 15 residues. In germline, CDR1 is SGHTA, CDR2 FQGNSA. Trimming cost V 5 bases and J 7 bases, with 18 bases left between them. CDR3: CASSRLNSGANTIYF. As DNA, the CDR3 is TGTGCCAGCAGCCGGCTCAATTCTGGGGCGAACACCATATATTTT.